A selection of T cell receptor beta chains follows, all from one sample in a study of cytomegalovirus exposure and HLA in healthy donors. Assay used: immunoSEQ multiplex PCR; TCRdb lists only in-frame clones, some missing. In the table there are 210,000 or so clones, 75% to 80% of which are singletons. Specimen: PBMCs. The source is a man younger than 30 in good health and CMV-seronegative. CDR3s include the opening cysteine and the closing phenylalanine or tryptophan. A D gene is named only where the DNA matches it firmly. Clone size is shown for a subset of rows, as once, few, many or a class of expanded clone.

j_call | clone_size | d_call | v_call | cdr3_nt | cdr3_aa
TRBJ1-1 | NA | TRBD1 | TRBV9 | TGTGCCAGCGGCACAGGGGGAGGGACTGAAGCTTTCTTT | CASGTGGGTEAFF
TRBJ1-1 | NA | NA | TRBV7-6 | TGTGCCAGCACCGTGGACAGAACCAACACTGAAGCTTTCTTT | CASTVDRTNTEAFF
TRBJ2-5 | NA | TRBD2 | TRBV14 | TGTGCCAGCAGCCAAGTCCCCGGGACTAGCGGGGGGATTACCCAGTACTTC | CASSQVPGTSGGITQYF
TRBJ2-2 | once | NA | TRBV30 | TGTGCCTGGAGTGTAATCGGCAGGGCAGGAACCGGGGAGCTGTTTTTT | CAWSVIGRAGTGELFF
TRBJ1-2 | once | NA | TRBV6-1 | TGTGCCAGCAGAGAAACAGGGTCACGCGGCTACACCTTC | CASRETGSRGYTF
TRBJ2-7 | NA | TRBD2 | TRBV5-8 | TGTGCCAGCAGCTTGGTCGGGACTAGATCCTACGAGCAGTACTTC | CASSLVGTRSYEQYF
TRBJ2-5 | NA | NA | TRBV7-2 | TGTGCCAGCAGCTTGATGAGGGGAGGAGAGACCCAGTACTTC | CASSLMRGGETQYF
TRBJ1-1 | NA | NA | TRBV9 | TGTGCCAGCAGCGTAGGGGGGGGCCAGGCTTTCTTT | CASSVGGGQAFF
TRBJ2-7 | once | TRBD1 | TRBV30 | TGTGCCTGGAGTGTACGAACAGGGGTCGCCTACGAGCAGTACTTC | CAWSVRTGVAYEQYF
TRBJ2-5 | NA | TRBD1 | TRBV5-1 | TGCGCCAGCAGCGCAGGGGGCCTTTACCAAGAGACCCAGTACTTC | CASSAGGLYQETQYF
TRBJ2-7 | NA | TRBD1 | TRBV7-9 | TGTGCCAGCAGTGGGACAGTAATGTACGAGCAGTACTTC | CASSGTVMYEQYF
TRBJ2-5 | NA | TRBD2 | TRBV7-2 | TGTGCCAGCACCTTACACGGGCTAGCGGGGGGGGAACAAGAGACCCAGTACTTC | CASTLHGLAGGEQETQYF
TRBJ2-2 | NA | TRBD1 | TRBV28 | TGTGCCAGCAGTTTATGGAGACAGGGTAACACCGGGGAGCTGTTTTTT | CASSLWRQGNTGELFF
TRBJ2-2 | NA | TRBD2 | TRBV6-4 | TGTGCCAGCAGTGACGTAACTAGCGGGGACACCGGGGAGCTGTTTTTT | CASSDVTSGDTGELFF
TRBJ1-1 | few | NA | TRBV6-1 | TGTGCCACCCAAAAAGGGGGGAACACTGAAGCTTTCTTT | CATQKGGNTEAFF
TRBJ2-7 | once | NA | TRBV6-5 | TGTGCCAGCCGGGTGCGGAGCTCCTACGAGCAGTACTTC | CASRVRSSYEQYF
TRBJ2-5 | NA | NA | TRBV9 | TGTGCCAGCAGCCCCTCCGGGTTCCAAGAGACCCAGTACTTC | CASSPSGFQETQYF
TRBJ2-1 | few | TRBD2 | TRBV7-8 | TGTGCCAGCAGCTTAGCCCTCGGACTAGCGGTTGTGAATGAGCAGTTCTTC | CASSLALGLAVVNEQFF
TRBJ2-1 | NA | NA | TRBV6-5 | TGTGCCAGCAGCTCTCAGGGGGGAAATGAGCAGTTCTTC | CASSSQGGNEQFF
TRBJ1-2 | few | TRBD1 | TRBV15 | TGTGCCACCAGCAGGGACTTAACAGGGGGTTATGGCTACACCTTC | CATSRDLTGGYGYTF
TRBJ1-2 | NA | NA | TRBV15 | TGTGCCACCAGCATCCCCGGGGAGGGCAGGATCCATGGCTACACCTTC | CATSIPGEGRIHGYTF
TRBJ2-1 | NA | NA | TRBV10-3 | TGTGCCATCAGACCCACTAGGATAGATAGGCATGAGCAGTTCTTC | CAIRPTRIDRHEQFF
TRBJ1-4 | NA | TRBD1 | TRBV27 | TGTGCCAGCAGTTTTGGGGGACAGTCTAATGAAAAACTGTTTTTT | CASSFGGQSNEKLFF
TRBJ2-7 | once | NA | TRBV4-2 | TGTGCCAGCAGCCAAGAGTCACAGGGATCCTACGAGCAGTACTTC | CASSQESQGSYEQYF
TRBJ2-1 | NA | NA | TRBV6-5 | TGTGCCAGCAGTTACGCTGGCGGTGAGCAGTTCTTC | CASSYAGGEQFF
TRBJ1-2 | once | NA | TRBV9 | TGTGCCAGCAGCGTCAGTAGCCGTTCGCATGGCTACACCTTC | CASSVSSRSHGYTF
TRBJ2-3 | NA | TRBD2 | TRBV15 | TGTGCCACCAGCAGAGAGGCGTCGGGGGGGTACACAGATACGCAGTATTTT | CATSREASGGYTDTQYF
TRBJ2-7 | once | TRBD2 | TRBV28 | TGTGCCAGCAGGTGGGGAGGGCTAGCGGACTCCTACGAGCAGTACTTC | CASRWGGLADSYEQYF
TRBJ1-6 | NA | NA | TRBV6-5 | TGTGCCAGCAGTTACGCCCAGGGGTACGGTAATTCACCCCTCCACTTT | CASSYAQGYGNSPLHF
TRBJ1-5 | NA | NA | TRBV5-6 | TGTGCCAGCAGCTTGAAGGGGATCCAGCCCCAGCATTTT | CASSLKGIQPQHF
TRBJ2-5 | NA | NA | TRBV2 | TGTGCCAGCCTCGGGCTAGCACACTACGGGACCCAGTACTTC | CASLGLAHYGTQYF
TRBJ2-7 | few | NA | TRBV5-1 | TGCGCCAGCAGCCCCGAGGTGGCCTACGAGCAGTACTTC | CASSPEVAYEQYF
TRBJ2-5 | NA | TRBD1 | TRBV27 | TGTGCCAGCGAAACAGGGGTAAAAGAGACCCAGTACTTC | CASETGVKETQYF
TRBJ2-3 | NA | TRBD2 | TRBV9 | TGTGCCAGCAGCGCCACTAGCGGGAGCACAGATACGCAGTATTTT | CASSATSGSTDTQYF
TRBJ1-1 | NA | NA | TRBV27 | TGTGCCAGCAGACCCCGCCGGACACTGAACACTGAAGCTTTCTTT | CASRPRRTLNTEAFF
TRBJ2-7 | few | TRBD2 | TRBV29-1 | TGCAGCGCCGGGACTAGCTTAATCTCCTACGAGCAGTACTTC | CSAGTSLISYEQYF
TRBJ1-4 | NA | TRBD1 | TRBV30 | TGTGCCTGGAGTGTACGCTGGGACAGAGACGCAGCAACTAATGAAAAACTGTTTTTT | CAWSVRWDRDAATNEKLFF
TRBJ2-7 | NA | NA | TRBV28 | TGTGCCAGCAGTTTATATCAGGGGTCCTACGAGCAGTACTTC | CASSLYQGSYEQYF